The 20 T cell receptor beta chains in this list originate from one sample, sequenced in a study of T cell repertoires in cytomegalovirus infection. These TCRs' antigens remain unknown. TCRdb re-derived calls from the reads in MiXCR, one entry per CDR3 protein. The data hold around 770,000 distinct CDR3 sequences, with roughly 29% observed a single time. Specimen: cultured CD8+ T cells from PBMCs, collected from culture after CMV antigen stimulation. The receptors stem from a human donor in good health (CMV status not recorded). Some clones in this sample may be carry-over from other donors' samples.

The chain carries TRBV12-3 or TRBV12-4 and TRBJ2-7; D is undetermined. The CDR3 runs 13 residues. The ends were cut back, 6 bases at V and 4 bases at J, with 13 bases in the middle. The chain's CDR3 is CASSRGPFYEQYF. The CDR3 region has the DNA TGTGCCAGCAGCCGCGGACCCTTTTACGAGCAGTACTTC.

V gene TRBV12-3 or TRBV12-4 combines with J gene TRBJ1-2; possible D gene TRBD1, 6 bases. This CDR3 region has 13 residues. Trimming shortened V by 5 bases and J by 3 bases, and 10 bases separated the two germline ends. The CDR3 DNA reads TGTGCCAGCAGTGTCGACAGGCACTATGGCTACACCTTC. Protein product: CASSVDRHYGYTF.

Only a few counts were recorded for this clonotype. The rearrangement uses TRBV7-9 and TRBJ2-7; D gene unclear. The CDR3 spans 12 residues. Per the germline V gene, CDR1 is SEHNR and CDR2 is FQNEAQ (reference sequence). The V gene lost 7 bases and the J gene lost 0 bases, with 7 bases spanning the gap. The CDR3 region is CASMGGSYEQYV. Written as DNA, the CDR3 is TGTGCCAGCATGGGTGGCTCCTACGAGCAGTACGTC.

The CDR3 nucleotides read TGTGCCAGCAGGGAGGGGGGCTTGAATTCACCCCTCCACTTT. Translation gives CASREGGLNSPLHF. V usage is TRBV27 and J usage is TRBJ1-6, with a possible D match to TRBD1 (6 bases). CDR1 MNHEY and CDR2 SMNVEV come from the germline V gene (reference sequence). With 6 bases removed from V and 7 bases from J, the gap between germline ends came to 13 bases. This CDR3 contains 14 residues.

This clonotype has just a few counts. The chain joins TRBV7-2 to TRBJ1-1; TRBD1 matches 11 bases. V dropped 7 bases and J dropped 11; count of bases not matched to a gene: 12. The V gene's germline CDR1 is SGHTA and CDR2 FQGNSA. This CDR3 contains 14 residues. The CDR3 protein is CASNDGQGASGAFF. In nucleotides, the CDR3 is TGTGCCAGCAACGATGGACAGGGGGCGAGCGGGGCTTTCTTT.

The CDR3 bases are TGTGCCAGCAGTGGCGGACGGATCACAGATACGCAGTATTTT. It yields the protein CASSGGRITDTQYF. This chain links TRBV2 with TRBJ2-3; D remains unclear. The germline V and J ends were trimmed by 4 bases and 2 bases, with 10 bases remaining between them. CDR3 length equals 14 residues. Germline CDR1 and CDR2: SNHLY and FYNNEI.

This clonotype was seen a handful of times. The chain joins TRBV6-8 to TRBJ2-7; no clear D. This CDR3 contains 14 residues. Germline CDR1 reads MNHGY; CDR2 reads SAAAGT. V was shortened by 6 bases and J by 4 bases, with 16 bases between the two germline ends. CDR3 sequence: CASSPTSKGYEQYV. The CDR3 DNA reads as TGTGCCAGCAGCCCAACCTCCAAGGGTTACGAGCAGTACGTC.

Remarks on this clonotype: An end of the junction differs from the germline gene, which may be a read error. In DNA form, the CDR3 reads TGTGCCAGCTCATCACCGGGACAGGGGGACTACGAGCAGTACTTC. It is translated as CASSSPGQGDYEQYF. The rearrangement uses TRBV18 and TRBJ2-7, with 11 positions matching TRBD1. The V gene's germline CDR1 is KGHSH and CDR2 LQKENI. The CDR3 contains 15 residues.

The sample holds many counts of this clonotype. The chain has TRBV25-1 and TRBJ2-3; 9 bases align to TRBD1. The CDR3 is made up of 15 amino acids. Germline CDR1 reads MGHDK; CDR2 reads SYGVNS. The V gene end was trimmed by 5 bases and the J gene end by 7 bases; junction bases not matched to a gene: 10. The CDR3 is CASSQRDREKNTQYF. CDR3 sequence (DNA): TGTGCCAGCAGTCAAAGGGACAGGGAAAAGAATACGCAGTATTTT.

The chain carries TRBV6-5 and TRBJ1-5; no firm D call. The CDR3 runs to 15 residues. V lost 6 bases, J lost 5 bases, and 17 bases lay in between. In germline, CDR1 is MNHEY, CDR2 SVGAGI. The CDR3 spells CASRSRPTLDQPQHF. The CDR3 nucleotides are TGTGCCAGCAGGAGCAGGCCGACCCTCGATCAGCCCCAGCATTTT.

The V call is TRBV27, the J call TRBJ1-2; unclear D gene. Trimming took 0 bases from V and 3 from J, leaving 11 bases between them. CDR1 MNHEY and CDR2 SMNVEV come from the germline V gene (reference sequence). CDR3 length: 15 amino acids. CDR3 coding DNA: TGTGCCAGCAGTTTATCGTACCGAGGTGACTATGGCTACACCTTC. Its protein is CASSLSYRGDYGYTF.

This clonotype was seen only a few times. The chain recombines TRBV27 with TRBJ2-5; perhaps TRBD2 as D (6 bases). The length of the CDR3 is 15 residues. The V gene lost 5 bases and the J gene lost 5 bases, with 18 bases spanning the gap. Germline CDR1 MNHEY, CDR2 SMNVEV (reference sequence). The CDR3 is CASSLGGVKRETQYF. The CDR3, as DNA: TGTGCCAGCAGTCTGGGCGGGGTTAAGCGGGAGACCCAGTACTTC.

This clonotype has only a few counts. The chain combines TRBV19 with TRBJ1-2; 8 nucleotides align to TRBD1. In germline, CDR1 is LNHDA, CDR2 SQIVND (reference sequence). The CDR3 is made up of 15 amino acids. J lost 3 bases, V lost 5 bases, and 8 bases had no gene match. CDR3 in DNA: TGTGCCAGTAGTTATGCCACAGGGGGAGACTATGGCTACACCTTC. It is translated as CASSYATGGDYGYTF.

A single count supports this clonotype. The chain employs TRBV27 and TRBJ2-7; 12 bases are shared with TRBD1. V was clipped by 10 bases and J by 5 bases; unmatched bases: 6. This CDR3 is built from 13 residues. Germline V gene sequence: CDR1 MNHEY, CDR2 SMNVEV (reference sequence). In DNA, the CDR3 is TGTGCCATCGGGACAGGGGGCGGGAACGAGCAGTACTTC. This encodes CAIGTGGGNEQYF.

This CDR3 is CASSLFRQKNTEAFF. In DNA, the CDR3 is TGTGCCAGCAGTTTATTCCGGCAGAAGAACACTGAAGCTTTCTTT. This chain links TRBV27 with TRBJ1-1; D not resolved. The CDR3 runs 15 residues. V gave up 1 base and J gave up 1 base, with 10 bases separating them. CDR1 is MNHEY, CDR2 SMNVEV, per germline (reference sequence).

The rearrangement links TRBV2 to TRBJ2-7, with a tentative D call TRBD1 (5 bases). Germline assignment: CDR1 SNHLY and CDR2 FYNNEI. V dropped 6 bases and J dropped 0 bases, with 15 bases sitting between them. The length of the CDR3 is 15 residues. CDR3 in amino acids: CASRTQAPSSYEQYV. The CDR3 coding sequence is TGTGCCAGCAGAACACAGGCGCCCAGCTCCTACGAGCAGTACGTC.

There are a few counts of this clonotype. This chain links TRBV4-1 with TRBJ1-1, with TRBD1 as a possible D gene (6 bases). CDR3 length equals 14 residues. Per the germline V gene, CDR1 is MGHRA and CDR2 is YSYEKL. With 6 bases removed from V and 3 bases from J, the gap between germline ends came to 14 bases. The CDR3 loop is CASRYRTEYTEAFF. DNA for the CDR3: TGCGCCAGCAGGTACCGGACAGAATACACTGAAGCTTTCTTT.

The chain employs TRBV12-3 or TRBV12-4 and TRBJ2-1; perhaps TRBD1 as D (5 bases). With 1 base removed from V and 2 bases from J, the gap between germline ends came to 12 bases. CDR3 length equals 16 residues. CDR3 region: CASSLDVRVAYNEQFF. DNA for the CDR3: TGTGCCAGCAGTTTAGATGTCAGGGTAGCCTACAATGAGCAGTTCTTC.

CDR3 loop: CASSYEGAVYTF. The CDR3 region has the DNA TGTGCCAGCAGTTATGAGGGGGCTGTCTACACCTTC. The chain recombines TRBV6-5 with TRBJ1-2, with TRBD1 matching over 7 bases. The germline V gene has CDR1 MNHEY and CDR2 SVGAGI. The CDR3 length is 12 residues. V lost 3 bases to trimming and J lost 10 bases; unmatched junction nucleotides: 5.

In its sample, this clonotype was seen a few times. The chain carries TRBV4-2 and TRBJ2-5; D is undetermined. V was shortened by 3 bases and J by 0 bases, with 11 bases between the two germline ends. Germline V gene lookup returns CDR1 LGHNA and CDR2 YNFKEQ. This CDR3 has 15 residues. In nucleotides, the CDR3 is TGTGCCAGCAGCCACGGTGGCACCCACCAAGAGACCCAGTACTTC. It specifies CASSHGGTHQETQYF.